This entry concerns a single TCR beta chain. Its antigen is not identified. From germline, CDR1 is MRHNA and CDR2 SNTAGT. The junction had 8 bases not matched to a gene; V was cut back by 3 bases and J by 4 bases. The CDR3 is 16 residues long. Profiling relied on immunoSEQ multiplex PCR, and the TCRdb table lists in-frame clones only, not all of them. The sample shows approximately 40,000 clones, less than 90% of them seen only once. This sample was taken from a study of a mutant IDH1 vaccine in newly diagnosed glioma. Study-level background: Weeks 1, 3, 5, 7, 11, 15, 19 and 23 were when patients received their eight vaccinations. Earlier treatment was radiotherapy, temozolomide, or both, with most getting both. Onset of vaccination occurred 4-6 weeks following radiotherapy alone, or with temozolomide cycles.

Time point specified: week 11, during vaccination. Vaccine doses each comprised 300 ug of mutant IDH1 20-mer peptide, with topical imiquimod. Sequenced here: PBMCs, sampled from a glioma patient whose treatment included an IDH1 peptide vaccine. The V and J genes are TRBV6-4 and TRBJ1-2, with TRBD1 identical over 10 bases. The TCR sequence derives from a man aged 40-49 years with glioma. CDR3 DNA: TGTGCCAGCAGTGAGTCCGGGACAGGGGCCCTCTATGGCTACACCTTC. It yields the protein CASSESGTGALYGYTF.